The 27 T cell receptor beta chains below come from one sample, sequenced in a study of T cell responses to AZD1222 COVID-19 vaccine. Data came from immunoSEQ multiplex PCR; TCRdb stores just in-frame clones and leaves some out. The data contain about 130,000 clones, roughly 89% of them singletons. Sequenced material: peripheral blood, taken on day 0 of AZD1222 vaccination. The receptor source for this set is an adult in good health.

V gene TRBV12-3 or TRBV12-4 combines with J gene TRBJ1-5, with D unclear. V lost 3 bases to trimming and J lost 0 bases, with 3 bases between them. The CDR3 runs to 13 residues. CDR3 in amino acids: CASSFASNQPQHF. The CDR3 DNA sequence: TGTGCCAGCAGTTTCGCTAGCAATCAGCCCCAGCATTTT.

The genes are TRBV29-1 and TRBJ1-2, with D maybe TRBD1 (6 bases). Trimming took 6 bases from V and 5 from J, leaving 16 bases between them. This CDR3 spans 13 amino acids. The germline V gene encodes CDR1 SQVTM and CDR2 ANQGSEA. This CDR3 is CSVFSGEGYGYTF. CDR3 DNA: TGCAGCGTATTTTCAGGGGAGGGGTATGGCTACACCTTC.

Here the CDR3 DNA reads TGTGCCAGCAGCTTAAGAGGGGGGCCGTTCTTTGGCACAGATACGCAGTATTTT. Its protein product is CASSLRGGPFFGTDTQYF. The V and J genes are TRBV7-3 and TRBJ2-3; D could derive from TRBD1 or TRBD2 (6 bases each). CDR3 length: 18 residues. Germline CDR1 reads SGHTA; CDR2 reads FQGTGA. The V and J ends lost 1 base and 1 base respectively, with 18 bases between them. Using reference TRBV7-3 and TRBJ2-3 for the parts outside the CDR3, the full variable domain is GAGVSQTPSNKVTEKGKYVELRCDPISGHTALYWYRQSLGQGPEFLIYFQGTGAADDSGLPNDRFFAVRPEGSVSTLKIQRTERGDSAVYLCASSLRGGPFFGTDTQYFGPGTRLTVL.

The rearrangement joins TRBV4-3 to TRBJ1-3, with TRBD1 matching 9 bases. CDR1 is LGHNA and CDR2 is YSLEER in the germline V gene. The CDR3 is 17 residues long. Trimming removed 3 bases from V and 3 bases from J; junction bases left unmatched: 9. CDR3 coding DNA: TGCGCCAGCAGCCACCACAGGGGGCTAAGGCTTGGAAACACCATATATTTT. It translates to CASSHHRGLRLGNTIYF.

The chain recombines TRBV6-2 or TRBV6-3 with TRBJ2-1, with D perhaps matching TRBD1 or TRBD2 (5 bases each). CDR1 is MNHEY and CDR2 is SVGEGT in the germline V gene. The CDR3 runs 14 residues. V was pared by 2 bases and J by 9 bases, with 14 bases between. The CDR3 sequence is CASSYGVLRGEQFF. The CDR3, as DNA: TGTGCCAGCAGTTACGGGGTGTTGAGGGGTGAGCAGTTCTTC.

This sequence joins TRBV5-6 and TRBJ1-4; D remains unclear. V was cut by 0 bases and J by 0 bases, with 6 bases left in between. From germline, CDR1 is SGHDT and CDR2 YYEEEE. The CDR3 is 15 residues long. The CDR3 DNA follows: TGTGCCAGCAGCTTGGTCAGATCAACTAATGAAAAACTGTTTTTT. It codes for CASSLVRSTNEKLFF.

This chain links TRBV14 with TRBJ1-2; the D is unclear. The germline V gene encodes CDR1 SGHDN and CDR2 FVKESK. The CDR3 consists of 14 residues. The V and J ends lost 1 base and 7 bases respectively, with 13 bases between them. For the CDR3, the DNA is TGTGCCAGCAGCCAAGCCTCATGGCTAAGTGGCTACACCTTC. Encoded protein: CASSQASWLSGYTF.

This clone showed up just a few times. This sequence joins TRBV6-6 and TRBJ1-1; TRBD1 aligns across 10 bases. Germline V gene data show CDR1 as MNHNY and CDR2 as SVGAGI (reference sequence). V shed 4 bases and J 5 bases; nucleotides not matched to a gene: 4. CDR3 length equals 14 residues. Written as DNA, the CDR3 is TGTGCCAGCAGTTTGGGGACAGGGGTGACTGAAGCTTTCTTT. This codes for CASSLGTGVTEAFF.

This clone occurred a few times. The chain carries TRBV5-1 and TRBJ1-2; possible D gene TRBD1, 5 bases. Trimming left V 2 bases short and J 8 bases short, with 16 bases between. In germline, CDR1 is SGHRS, CDR2 YFSETQ. The CDR3 loop spans 14 amino acids. Here the CDR3 reads CASSFGQGPGGYTF. CDR3 coding DNA: TGCGCCAGCAGCTTTGGTCAGGGCCCGGGGGGCTACACCTTC.

J is TRBJ1-1 and V is TRBV12-3 or TRBV12-4; D not certain. The V end was cut by 3 bases, the J end by 4 bases, with 9 bases between. The CDR3 sequence is 13 residues long. The CDR3 sequence is CASSFTPGTEAFF. CDR3 DNA sequence: TGTGCCAGCAGTTTTACCCCGGGCACTGAAGCTTTCTTT.

The chain has TRBV4-1 and TRBJ1-1; D is ambiguous. The V end lost 0 bases, the J end lost 7 bases, and 15 bases lay between the germline ends. CDR1 and CDR2 from the germline V gene are MGHRA and YSYEKL. The CDR3 spans 15 residues. CDR3 loop: CASSQDLVDRFEAFF. The CDR3 DNA sequence: TGCGCCAGCAGCCAAGATCTAGTGGACCGTTTTGAAGCTTTCTTT.

This chain connects TRBV2 to TRBJ2-7; D is undetermined. The germline V and J ends were trimmed by 5 bases and 4 bases, with 9 bases remaining between them. The CDR3 has 12 amino acids. Germline V gene data show CDR1 as SNHLY and CDR2 as FYNNEI. CDR3 protein: CASSPDVYEQYF. The CDR3 coding sequence is TGTGCCAGCAGTCCCGACGTTTACGAGCAGTACTTC.

The chain is built from TRBV19 and TRBJ1-2; a possible D gene is TRBD1 (6 bases). V lost 8 bases to trimming and J lost 4 bases, with 17 bases between them. Germline CDR1 is LNHDA and CDR2 is SQIVND (reference sequence). CDR3 length equals 14 residues. CDR3 residues: CASRSGGLTYGYTF. The CDR3 DNA reads as TGTGCCAGTCGATCCGGGGGGCTGACCTATGGCTACACCTTC.

The chain links TRBV19 to TRBJ2-1, with a possible D match to TRBD2 (5 bases). V lost 5 bases, J lost 3 bases, and 11 bases lay in between. The CDR3 is made up of 14 amino acids. Germline V lookup: CDR1 LNHDA, CDR2 SQIVND (reference sequence). The CDR3 protein is CASSVGDHYNEQFF. The CDR3, as DNA: TGTGCCAGTAGTGTCGGGGATCACTACAATGAGCAGTTCTTC.

The J gene is TRBJ2-2, the V gene TRBV2, with a tentative D call TRBD2 (7 bases). With 2 bases removed from V and 3 bases from J, the gap between germline ends came to 19 bases. Per the germline V gene, CDR1 is SNHLY and CDR2 is FYNNEI. The CDR3 totals 18 residues. The CDR3 nucleotides read TGTGCCAGCAGTGAACGGGCCTACGCGGGGGCCTACACCGGGGAGCTGTTTTTT. As protein: CASSERAYAGAYTGELFF.

This chain links TRBV2 with TRBJ2-7; no definite D call. Trimming took off 1 base at V and 4 bases at J, with 5 bases between the two ends. The CDR3 has 12 residues. Germline V lookup: CDR1 SNHLY, CDR2 FYNNEI. The CDR3 region has the DNA TGTGCCAGCAGTGAAGATCAATACGAGCAGTACTTC. Its translation is CASSEDQYEQYF.

The V and J genes are TRBV9 and TRBJ2-6; tentatively, D is TRBD1 (5 bases). The CDR3 has 17 amino acids. The germline gives CDR1 SGDLS, CDR2 YYNGEE. The V gene lost 4 bases and the J gene lost 0 bases, with 14 bases spanning the gap. The CDR3 nucleotides are TGTGCCAGCAGCTCTCCGACAGACCGCTCTGGGGCCAACGTCCTGACTTTC. Its protein product is CASSSPTDRSGANVLTF.

The chain recombines TRBV5-1 with TRBJ1-3, with 7 bases fitting TRBD1. After removal of 6 bases from V and 0 bases from J, the junction contained 6 bases not matched to a gene. Germline assignment: CDR1 SGHRS and CDR2 YFSETQ. The CDR3 has 15 residues. The CDR3 is CASMGQPGSGNTIYF. The CDR3 nucleotides read TGCGCCAGCATGGGACAGCCGGGCTCTGGAAACACCATATATTTT.

The rearrangement links TRBV30 to TRBJ1-1; D uncertain. Trimming removed 3 bases from V and 0 bases from J, with 11 bases in between. Per the germline V gene, CDR1 is GTSNPN and CDR2 is SVGIG (reference sequence). CDR3 length: 14 amino acids. The CDR3 spells CAWRAARLNTEAFF. CDR3 DNA: TGTGCCTGGAGGGCGGCCAGGCTGAACACTGAAGCTTTCTTT. Drawing the rest from reference TRBV30 and TRBJ1-1, the complete variable domain is SQTIHQWPATLVQPVGSPLSLECTVEGTSNPNLYWYRQAAGRGLQLLFYSVGIGQISSEVPQNLSASRPQDRQFILSSKKLLLSDSGFYLCAWRAARLNTEAFFGQGTRLTVV.

Only a few counts were recorded for this clone. The rearrangement joins TRBV6-4 to TRBJ2-2; possibly TRBD2 for D (5 bases). The germline V gene has CDR1 MRHNA and CDR2 SNTAGT. CDR3 length: 15 residues. Trimming took off 4 bases at V and 7 bases at J, with 16 bases between the two ends. The CDR3 sequence is CASSAHSDYVGELFF. In DNA, the CDR3 is TGTGCCAGCAGTGCCCATAGCGACTATGTCGGGGAGCTGTTTTTT.

The V gene is TRBV24-1, the J gene TRBJ1-2, with D unresolved. The CDR3 extends over 12 amino acids. The germline gives CDR1 KGHDR, CDR2 SFDVKD. The germline V and J ends were trimmed by 7 bases and 2 bases, with 7 bases remaining between them. As DNA, the CDR3 is TGTGCCACCAGGGACGAAAACTATGGCTACACCTTC. This encodes CATRDENYGYTF.

The genes are TRBV6-5 and TRBJ1-1; D remains unclear. Germline V gives CDR1 MNHEY, CDR2 SVGAGI. With 5 bases removed from V and 1 base from J, the gap between germline ends came to 8 bases. The CDR3 length is 13 residues. CDR3: CASSPGRNTEAFF. CDR3 sequence (DNA): TGTGCCAGCAGTCCAGGAAGGAACACTGAAGCTTTCTTT.

This chain uses TRBV6-5 with TRBJ2-7; 7 bases fit TRBD2. In germline, CDR1 is MNHEY, CDR2 SVGAGI. CDR3 length: 15 residues. V was pared by 2 bases and J by 6 bases, with 10 bases of the junction left unmatched. CDR3 protein: CASSYVSAGDSEQYF. CDR3 in DNA: TGTGCCAGCAGTTACGTGTCTGCGGGAGACTCCGAGCAGTACTTC.

The V call is TRBV5-1, the J call TRBJ1-6, with a weak D call TRBD1 (6 bases). This CDR3 comprises 14 residues. Germline V gene data show CDR1 as SGHRS and CDR2 as YFSETQ. V was trimmed by 3 bases and J by 4 bases, leaving 8 bases between them. The CDR3 bases are TGCGCCAGCAGCTCACAGGGTTATAATTCACCCCTCCACTTT. It specifies CASSSQGYNSPLHF.

The chain employs TRBV7-9 and TRBJ2-3; TRBD1 might be the D (6 bases). Germline V gene data show CDR1 as SEHNR and CDR2 as FQNEAQ (reference sequence). V was shortened by 8 bases and J by 4 bases, with 13 bases between the two germline ends. The CDR3 spans 13 residues. CDR3 residues: CASRDQGSDTQYF. In DNA form, the CDR3 reads TGTGCCAGCCGGGACCAGGGGTCAGATACGCAGTATTTT.

Only one count was recorded for this clone. V usage is TRBV7-2 and J usage is TRBJ2-7; 7 positions match TRBD2. V trimming: 5 bases; J trimming: 2 bases; junction bases outside the gene matches: 12. The CDR3 sequence is 16 residues long. In germline, CDR1 is SGHTA, CDR2 FQGNSA. The CDR3 DNA is TGTGCCAGCAGCATGTTCGCGGGGGTACGGGCCTACGAGCAGTACTTC. Its protein is CASSMFAGVRAYEQYF.

This clone appeared a single time. The chain joins TRBV27 to TRBJ2-1; D gene uncertain. V lost 4 bases to trimming and J lost 6 bases, with 25 bases between them. CDR3 length equals 18 residues. Germline CDR1 and CDR2: MNHEY and SMNVEV (reference sequence). This chain's CDR3 is CASSSLPFAAEYPNEQFF. Written as DNA, the CDR3 is TGTGCCAGCAGTTCCCTTCCCTTTGCGGCGGAGTACCCCAATGAGCAGTTCTTC.